The source of this T cell receptor (beta chain) is a study of shared clonotypes between healthy human individuals. Study outcomes and limitations: A reduction in generation probabilities was seen for non-shared clonotypes relative to those shared by all four donors. Investigators expected sequencing depth to affect clonotype sharing among donors.

CDR3 length: 15 residues. The germline CDR1 and CDR2 sequences are MNHEY and SMNVEV (reference sequence). J was trimmed by 4 bases and V by 3 bases; bases with no gene match: 9. Across several immunoSEQ plates, the genomic DNA of each subset was split evenly. Profiled with immunoSEQ multiplex PCR; TCRdb holds only in-frame clones, not every one. In the table there are about 2.1 million clones, about 93% of which are singletons. Cells designated naive CD8 were CD45RO-negative and were positively selected for CCR7, with terminally differentiated effector memory CD45RA+ cells excluded. Details on this clone: Its antigen remains unknown.

This TCR derives from a young man in good health. Some clones in this sample may be carry-over from other donors' samples. The chain carries TRBV27 and TRBJ2-7; 7 nucleotides agree with TRBD1. Sequencing was done on a sample of naive CD8+ T cells from PBMCs. CDR3 in DNA: TGTGCCAGCAGTTTCCAGGGACAGACGTTTTACGAGCAGTACTTC. Encoded protein: CASSFQGQTFYEQYF.